A selection of T cell receptor beta chains follows, all from one sample in a study of T cells expressing NK-cell markers. TCRdb re-called the 5' RACE reads, yielding one record per CDR3 amino acid sequence without DNA. Here the sample table reports more than 400,000 distinct CDR3 sequences. Sequencing was carried out using blood T cells: a sorted CD56 or NKG2C T cell subset, CD4+ or CD8+ T cells, or bulk PBMC T cells (not recorded which). The receptors derive from a woman between 18 and 75 years old in good health. Both conserved end residues are part of each CDR3. Fields, in order: J gene, V gene, CDR3 protein.

TRBJ2-7,TRBV20-1,CSARSAGQMGEQYF
TRBJ2-7,TRBV19,CASSIAYGGTYEQYF
TRBJ1-2,TRBV6-5,CASSYVGSPMGYTF
TRBJ2-1,TRBV12-3/TRBV12-4,CASGGGDEQFF
TRBJ2-3,TRBV2,CASRILAGAIDTQYF
TRBJ2-1,TRBV7-8,CASSPGLARREEQFF
TRBJ2-3,TRBV7-2,CASRLLAGLTDTQYF
TRBJ2-7,TRBV5-6,CASSVSGSFYEQYF
TRBJ2-1,TRBV28,CASSSPGEDEQFF
TRBJ2-7,TRBV6-5,CASSYFDEAGLLYEQYF
TRBJ2-5,TRBV7-3,CASSLTGSRQETQYF
TRBJ2-2,TRBV5-1,CASSLDSGGAGGELFF
TRBJ2-3,TRBV12-3/TRBV12-4,CASRLAGAHKDTQYF
TRBJ2-2,TRBV6-5,CASRLAGTSNTGELFF
TRBJ2-1,TRBV7-6,CASSSVAGGLNEQFF
TRBJ2-1,TRBV7-3,CASSLGGSRYNEQFF
TRBJ2-5,TRBV20-1,CSARDQADRAQETQYF
TRBJ1-2,TRBV19,CASRAGADYGYTF
TRBJ2-3,TRBV2,CASRPAWVGDTQYF
TRBJ2-6,TRBV20-1,CSASRDRDSGANVLTF
TRBJ1-5,TRBV12-3/TRBV12-4,CASSKYRSGRDGDQPQHF
TRBJ2-5,TRBV11-2,CASSLGQSTWETQYF
TRBJ2-5,TRBV20-1,CSAGPALGEKVQETQYF
TRBJ1-1,TRBV18,CASSPLKGKDTEAFF
TRBJ1-5,TRBV19,CASSADGYDNQPQHF